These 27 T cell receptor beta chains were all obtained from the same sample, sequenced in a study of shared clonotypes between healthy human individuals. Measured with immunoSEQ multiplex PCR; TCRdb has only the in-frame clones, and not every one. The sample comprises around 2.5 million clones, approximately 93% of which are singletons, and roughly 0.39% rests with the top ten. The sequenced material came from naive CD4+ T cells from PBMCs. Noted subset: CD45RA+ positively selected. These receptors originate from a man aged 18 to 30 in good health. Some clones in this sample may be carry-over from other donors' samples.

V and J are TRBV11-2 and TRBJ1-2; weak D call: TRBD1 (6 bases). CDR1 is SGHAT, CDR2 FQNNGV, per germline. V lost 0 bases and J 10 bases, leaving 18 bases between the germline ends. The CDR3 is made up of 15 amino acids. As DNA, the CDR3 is TGTGCCAGCAGCTTAGAGTCGAGAGGGGGGCGCGACTACACCTTC. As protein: CASSLESRGGRDYTF.

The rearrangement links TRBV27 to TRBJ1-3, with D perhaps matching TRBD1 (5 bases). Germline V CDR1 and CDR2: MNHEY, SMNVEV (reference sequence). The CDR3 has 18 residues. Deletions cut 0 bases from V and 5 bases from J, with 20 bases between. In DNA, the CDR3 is TGTGCCAGCAGTTTATCGGATCCCGGGACGCAGGCCCGAAACACCATATATTTT. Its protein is CASSLSDPGTQARNTIYF.

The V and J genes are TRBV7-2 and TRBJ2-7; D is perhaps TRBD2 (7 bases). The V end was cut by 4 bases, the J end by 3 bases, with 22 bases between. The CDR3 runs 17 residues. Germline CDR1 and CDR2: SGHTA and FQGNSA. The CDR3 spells CASSSTRGGFANYEQYF. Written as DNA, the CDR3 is TGTGCCAGCAGCTCCACCAGGGGAGGGTTCGCAAACTACGAGCAGTACTTC. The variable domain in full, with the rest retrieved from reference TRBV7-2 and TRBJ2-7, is GAGVSQSPSNKVTEKGKDVELRCDPISGHTALYWYRQSLGQGLEFLIYFQGNSAPDKSGLPSDRFSAERTGGSVSTLTIQRTQQEDSAVYLCASSSTRGGFANYEQYFGPGTRLTVT.

CDR3 sequence: CASSQEGDSYEQYF. In nucleotides, the CDR3 is TGCGCCAGCAGCCAAGAGGGGGACAGCTACGAGCAGTACTTC. The J gene is TRBJ2-7, the V gene TRBV4-3; 7 positions agree with TRBD1. CDR3 length: 14 residues. CDR1 and CDR2 from the germline V gene are LGHNA and YSLEER. J was trimmed by 3 bases and V by 0 bases; bases with no gene match: 2.

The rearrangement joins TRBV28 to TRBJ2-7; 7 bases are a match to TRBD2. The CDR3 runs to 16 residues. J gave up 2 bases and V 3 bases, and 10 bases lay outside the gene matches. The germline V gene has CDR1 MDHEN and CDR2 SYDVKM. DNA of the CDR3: TGTGCCAGCAGTTTCGGGGGGAGACAGAACCCCTACGAGCAGTACTTC. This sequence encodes CASSFGGRQNPYEQYF.

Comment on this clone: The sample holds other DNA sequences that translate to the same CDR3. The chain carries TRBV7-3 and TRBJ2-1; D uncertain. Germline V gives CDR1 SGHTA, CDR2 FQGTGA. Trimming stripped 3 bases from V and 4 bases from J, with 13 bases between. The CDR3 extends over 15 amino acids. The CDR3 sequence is CASSLGPAEYNEQFF. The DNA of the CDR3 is TGTGCCAGCAGCTTGGGTCCGGCGGAGTACAATGAGCAGTTCTTC.

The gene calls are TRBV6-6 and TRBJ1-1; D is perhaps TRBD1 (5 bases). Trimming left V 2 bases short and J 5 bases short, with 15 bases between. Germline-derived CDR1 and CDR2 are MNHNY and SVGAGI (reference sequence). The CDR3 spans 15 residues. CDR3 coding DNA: TGTGCCAGCAGTTACACCGCAAACGGGGCGACTGAAGCTTTCTTT. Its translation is CASSYTANGATEAFF.

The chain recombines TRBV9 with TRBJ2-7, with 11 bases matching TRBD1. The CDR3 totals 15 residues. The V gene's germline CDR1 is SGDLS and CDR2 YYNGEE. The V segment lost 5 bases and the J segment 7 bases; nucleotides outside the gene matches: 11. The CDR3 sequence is CASSKTGQGGVEQYF. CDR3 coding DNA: TGTGCCAGCAGTAAGACGGGACAGGGGGGCGTTGAGCAGTACTTC.

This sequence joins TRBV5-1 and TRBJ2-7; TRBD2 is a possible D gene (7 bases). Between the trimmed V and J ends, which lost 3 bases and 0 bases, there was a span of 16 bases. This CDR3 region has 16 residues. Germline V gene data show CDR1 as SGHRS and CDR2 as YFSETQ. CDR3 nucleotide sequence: TGCGCCAGCAGCTGGGGGGGCGGGTCAGCCTCCTACGAGCAGTACTTC. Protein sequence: CASSWGGGSASYEQYF.

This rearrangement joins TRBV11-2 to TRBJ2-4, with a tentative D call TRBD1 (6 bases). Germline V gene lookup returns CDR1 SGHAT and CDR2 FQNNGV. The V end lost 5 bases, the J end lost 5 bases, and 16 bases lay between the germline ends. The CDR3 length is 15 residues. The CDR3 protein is CASSPLDRRENIQYF. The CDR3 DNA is TGTGCCAGCAGCCCATTGGACAGAAGAGAAAACATTCAGTACTTC.

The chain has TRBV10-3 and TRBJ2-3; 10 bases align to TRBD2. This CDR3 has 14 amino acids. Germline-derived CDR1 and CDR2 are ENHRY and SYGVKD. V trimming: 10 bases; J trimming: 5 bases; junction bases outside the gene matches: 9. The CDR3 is CATRKREGRDTQYF. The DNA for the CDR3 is TGTGCCACTAGAAAGCGGGAGGGACGAGATACGCAGTATTTT.

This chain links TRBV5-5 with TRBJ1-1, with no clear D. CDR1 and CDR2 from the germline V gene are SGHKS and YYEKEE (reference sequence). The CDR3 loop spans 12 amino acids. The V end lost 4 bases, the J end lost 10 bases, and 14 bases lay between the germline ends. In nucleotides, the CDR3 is TGTGCCAGCAGCACGACGTTCCCGCGAGCTTTCTTT. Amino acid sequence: CASSTTFPRAFF. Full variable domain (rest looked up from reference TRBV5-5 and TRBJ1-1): DAGVTQSPTHLIKTRGQQVTLRCSPISGHKSVSWYQQVLGQGPQFIFQYYEKEERGRGNFPDRFSARQFPNYSSELNVNALLLGDSALYLCASSTTFPRAFFGQGTRLTVV.

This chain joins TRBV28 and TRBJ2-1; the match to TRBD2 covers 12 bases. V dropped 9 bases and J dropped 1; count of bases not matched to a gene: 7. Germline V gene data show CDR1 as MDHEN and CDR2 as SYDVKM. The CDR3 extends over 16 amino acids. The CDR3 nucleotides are TGTGCCAGTCACGAGACTAGCGGGGGTTCCTACAATGAGCAGTTCTTC. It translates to CASHETSGGSYNEQFF. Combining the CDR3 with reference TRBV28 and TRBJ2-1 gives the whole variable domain DVKVTQSSRYLVKRTGEKVFLECVQDMDHENMFWYRQDPGLGLRLIYFSYDVKMKEKGDIPEGYSVSREKKERFSLILESASTNQTSMYLCASHETSGGSYNEQFFGPGTRLTVL.

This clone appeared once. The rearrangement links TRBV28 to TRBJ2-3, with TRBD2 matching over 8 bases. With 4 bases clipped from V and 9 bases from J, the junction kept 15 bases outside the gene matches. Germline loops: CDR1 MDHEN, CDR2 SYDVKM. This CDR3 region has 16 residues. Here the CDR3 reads CASSSPGGAGGWTQYF. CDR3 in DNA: TGTGCCAGCAGTTCCCCGGGGGGGGCGGGAGGTTGGACGCAGTATTTT.

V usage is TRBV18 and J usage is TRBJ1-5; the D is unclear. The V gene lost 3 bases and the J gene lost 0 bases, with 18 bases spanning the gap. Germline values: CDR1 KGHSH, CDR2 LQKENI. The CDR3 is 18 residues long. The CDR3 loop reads CASSPTKTIPLSNQPQHF. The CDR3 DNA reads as TGTGCCAGCTCACCTACTAAGACAATTCCCCTTAGCAATCAGCCCCAGCATTTT.

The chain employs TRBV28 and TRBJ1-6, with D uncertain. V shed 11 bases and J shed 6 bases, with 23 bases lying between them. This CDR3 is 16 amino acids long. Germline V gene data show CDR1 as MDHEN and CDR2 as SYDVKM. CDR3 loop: CAGAPANRFRNSPLHF. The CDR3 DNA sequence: TGTGCCGGAGCCCCAGCTAACAGATTCCGTAATTCACCCCTCCACTTT.

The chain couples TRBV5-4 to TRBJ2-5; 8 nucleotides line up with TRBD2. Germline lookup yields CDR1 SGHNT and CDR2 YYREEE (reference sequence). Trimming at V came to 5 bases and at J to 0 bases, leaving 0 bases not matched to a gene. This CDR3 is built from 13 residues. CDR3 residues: CASRTSDQETQYF. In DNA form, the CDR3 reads TGTGCCAGCAGGACTAGCGACCAAGAGACCCAGTACTTC.

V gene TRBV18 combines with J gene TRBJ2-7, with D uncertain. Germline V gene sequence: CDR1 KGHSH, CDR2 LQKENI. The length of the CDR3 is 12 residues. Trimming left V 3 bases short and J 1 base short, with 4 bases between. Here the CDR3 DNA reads TGTGCCAGCTCACCGGAGTCCTACGAGCAGTACTTC. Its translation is CASSPESYEQYF.

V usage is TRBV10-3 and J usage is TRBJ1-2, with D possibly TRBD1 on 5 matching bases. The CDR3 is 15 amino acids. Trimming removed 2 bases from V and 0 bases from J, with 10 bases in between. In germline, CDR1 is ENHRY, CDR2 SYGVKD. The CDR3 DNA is TGTGCCATCAGTGAGACGACAGCGCCTAACTATGGCTACACCTTC. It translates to CAISETTAPNYGYTF.

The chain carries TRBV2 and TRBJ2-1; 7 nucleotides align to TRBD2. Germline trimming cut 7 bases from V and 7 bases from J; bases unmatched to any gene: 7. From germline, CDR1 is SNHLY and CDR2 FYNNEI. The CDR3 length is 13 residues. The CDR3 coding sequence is TGTGCCAGCAAGGCGGGAGCGTATAATGAGCAGTTCTTC. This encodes CASKAGAYNEQFF.

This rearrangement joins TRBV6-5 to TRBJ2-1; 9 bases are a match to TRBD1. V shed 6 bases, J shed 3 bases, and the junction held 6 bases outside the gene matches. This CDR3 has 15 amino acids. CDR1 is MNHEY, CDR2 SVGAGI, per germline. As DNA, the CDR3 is TGTGCCAGCAGCCCACAGGGGGCAATCTACAATGAGCAGTTCTTC. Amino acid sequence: CASSPQGAIYNEQFF.

The CDR3 bases are TGTGCCAGCAGCCAGCGGGAGGGATCCTACAATGAGCAGTTCTTC. Residues: CASSQREGSYNEQFF. The genes are TRBV4-2 and TRBJ2-1; 9 bases match TRBD2. After removal of 3 bases from V and 1 base from J, the junction contained 1 base not matched to a gene. The CDR3 totals 15 residues. Germline assignment: CDR1 LGHNA and CDR2 YNFKEQ.

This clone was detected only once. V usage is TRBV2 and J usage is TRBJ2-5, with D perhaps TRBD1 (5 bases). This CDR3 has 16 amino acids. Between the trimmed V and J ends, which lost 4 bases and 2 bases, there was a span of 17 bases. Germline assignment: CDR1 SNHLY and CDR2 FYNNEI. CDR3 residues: CASSGGSWRTQETQYF. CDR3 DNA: TGTGCCAGCAGTGGAGGCAGCTGGCGGACACAAGAGACCCAGTACTTC.

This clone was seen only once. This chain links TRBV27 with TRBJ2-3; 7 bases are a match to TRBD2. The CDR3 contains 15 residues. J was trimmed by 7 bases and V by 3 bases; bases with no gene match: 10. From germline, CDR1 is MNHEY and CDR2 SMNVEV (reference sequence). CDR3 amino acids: CASSFWGGRVHTQYF. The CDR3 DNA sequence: TGTGCCAGCAGTTTCTGGGGGGGTCGCGTTCATACGCAGTATTTT.

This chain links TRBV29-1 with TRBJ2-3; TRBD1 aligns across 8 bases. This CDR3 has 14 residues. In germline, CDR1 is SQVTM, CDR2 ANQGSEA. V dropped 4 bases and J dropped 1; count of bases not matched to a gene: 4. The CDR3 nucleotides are TGCAGCGTTGCAGGGGGCGCGGGCACAGATACGCAGTATTTT. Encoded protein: CSVAGGAGTDTQYF.

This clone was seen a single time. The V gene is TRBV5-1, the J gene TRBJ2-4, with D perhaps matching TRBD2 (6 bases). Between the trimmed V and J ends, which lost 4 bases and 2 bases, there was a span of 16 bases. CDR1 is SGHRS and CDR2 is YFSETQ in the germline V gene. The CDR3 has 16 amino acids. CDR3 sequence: CASSIGQGGTKNIQYF. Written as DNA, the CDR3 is TGCGCCAGCAGCATAGGTCAGGGAGGAACCAAAAACATTCAGTACTTC. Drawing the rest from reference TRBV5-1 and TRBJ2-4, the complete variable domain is KAGVTQTPRYLIKTRGQQVTLSCSPISGHRSVSWYQQTPGQGLQFLFEYFSETQRNKGNFPGRFSGRQFSNSRSEMNVSTLELGDSALYLCASSIGQGGTKNIQYFGAGTRLSVL.

This CDR3 is CASTEAGADYNEQFF. For the CDR3, the DNA is TGTGCCAGCACTGAAGCGGGAGCCGACTACAATGAGCAGTTCTTC. This chain uses TRBV28 with TRBJ2-1; the match to TRBD2 covers 8 bases. The V gene's germline CDR1 is MDHEN and CDR2 SYDVKM. The CDR3 length is 15 residues. Trimming at V came to 7 bases and at J to 3 bases, leaving 8 bases not matched to a gene.